The next 21 T cell receptor beta chains were all read from a single sample in a study of shared clonotypes between healthy human individuals (TCRdb year 2020). Libraries were constructed by the immunoSEQ multiplex PCR assay. The clones in this table, taken by TCRdb from immuneACCESS, are in-frame only. Not every clone is retained; where verified, under half of the shortfall comes from an unresolved V gene, and the cause of the rest is unknown. The sample data list some 1,100,000 clones, and about four fifths of these were observed just once. The ten largest make up 0.52% of the sample. The specimen sequenced was memory CD4+ T cells from PBMCs. The sample's cell subset or site label, decoded: CD45RA-negative fraction. The receptors stem from a man in his late teens or twenties in good health. Some clones in this sample may be carry-over from other donors' samples.

The chain recombines TRBV28 with TRBJ2-1, with D maybe TRBD2 (5 bases). This CDR3 is built from 16 residues. Germline CDR1 is MDHEN and CDR2 is SYDVKM. V was pared by 6 bases and J by 2 bases, with 17 bases between. The CDR3 nucleotides read TGTGCCAGCAGCCCTCGACGTGGAGCGGCCTACAATGAGCAGTTCTTC. It is translated as CASSPRRGAAYNEQFF. The full variable domain, rest sourced from reference TRBV28 and TRBJ2-1, is DVKVTQSSRYLVKRTGEKVFLECVQDMDHENMFWYRQDPGLGLRLIYFSYDVKMKEKGDIPEGYSVSREKKERFSLILESASTNQTSMYLCASSPRRGAAYNEQFFGPGTRLTVL.

The genes are TRBV6-6 and TRBJ2-3, with 7 bases lining up with TRBD1. The length of the CDR3 is 16 residues. The germline gives CDR1 MNHNY, CDR2 SVGAGI (reference sequence). The junction had 7 bases not matched to a gene; V was cut back by 2 bases and J by 2 bases. The CDR3 region has the DNA TGTGCCAGCAGTTACGGGGACAGCTATTACACAGATACGCAGTATTTT. Protein product: CASSYGDSYYTDTQYF.

This sequence joins TRBV28 and TRBJ2-6; D is uncertain. Between the trimmed V and J ends, which lost 3 bases and 0 bases, there was a span of 9 bases. Germline-derived CDR1 and CDR2 are MDHEN and SYDVKM. CDR3 length equals 16 residues. DNA for the CDR3: TGTGCCAGCAGTTTGCACAGCCCCTCTGGGGCCAACGTCCTGACTTTC. It translates to CASSLHSPSGANVLTF.

V is TRBV7-3 and J is TRBJ1-1; TRBD1 might be the D (5 bases). This CDR3 is built from 14 residues. V was cut by 5 bases and J by 4 bases, with 14 bases left in between. Germline V gene data show CDR1 as SGHTA and CDR2 as FQGTGA. The CDR3 DNA sequence: TGTGCCAGCAGCCGCGGGGGTTCGGGCACTGAAGCTTTCTTT. Encoded protein: CASSRGGSGTEAFF. The full variable domain, completed using reference TRBV7-3 and TRBJ1-1, is GAGVSQTPSNKVTEKGKYVELRCDPISGHTALYWYRQSLGQGPEFLIYFQGTGAADDSGLPNDRFFAVRPEGSVSTLKIQRTERGDSAVYLCASSRGGSGTEAFFGQGTRLTVV.

This clone occurred once. The V and J genes are TRBV5-5 and TRBJ2-5; D might be TRBD1 or TRBD2, each matching 6 bases. V was trimmed by 4 bases and J by 5 bases, leaving 24 bases between them. Germline V gene lookup returns CDR1 SGHKS and CDR2 YYEKEE (reference sequence). CDR3 length equals 17 residues. CDR3 in amino acids: CASSPSAGHRAAETQYF. CDR3 in DNA: TGTGCCAGCAGCCCCTCAGCGGGCCACAGGGCAGCGGAGACCCAGTACTTC.

Comment on this clone: Other DNA variants within this sample encode the same CDR3. The rearrangement uses TRBV2 and TRBJ1-1; D remains ambiguous. Germline CDR1 is SNHLY and CDR2 is FYNNEI. The CDR3 consists of 13 residues. The germline V and J ends were trimmed by 6 bases and 5 bases, with 13 bases remaining between them. This chain's CDR3 is CASRESAGTEAFF. Here the CDR3 DNA reads TGTGCCAGCAGGGAATCCGCCGGGACTGAAGCTTTCTTT.

V is TRBV19 and J is TRBJ2-7; no clear D. Trimming removed 2 bases at V and 1 base at J, with 12 bases between. There are 15 residues in the CDR3. The germline V gene encodes CDR1 LNHDA and CDR2 SQIVND (reference sequence). The CDR3: CASSIRSPGSYEQYF. The CDR3, as DNA: TGTGCCAGTAGTATAAGATCCCCGGGTTCCTACGAGCAGTACTTC. Filled out from reference TRBV19 and TRBJ2-7, the complete variable domain reads DGGITQSPKYLFRKEGQNVTLSCEQNLNHDAMYWYRQDPGQGLRLIYYSQIVNDFQKGDIAEGYSVSREKKESFPLTVTSAQKNPTAFYLCASSIRSPGSYEQYFGPGTRLTVT.

The chain is built from TRBV6-1 and TRBJ1-1; D ambiguous. CDR1 MNHNS and CDR2 SASEGT come from the germline V gene. V was clipped by 3 bases and J by 10 bases, with 6 bases between them. CDR3 length: 10 residues. CDR3 sequence reads: CASSDRRAFF. The CDR3 coding sequence is TGTGCCAGCAGTGATCGGAGAGCTTTCTTT.

The genes are TRBV28 and TRBJ2-3, with 10 bases aligning to TRBD1. The CDR3 contains 16 residues. CDR1 and CDR2 (germline): MDHEN, SYDVKM. V shed 4 bases and J 8 bases; nucleotides not matched to a gene: 12. CDR3 in amino acids: CASSSTGTGDLGTQYF. The CDR3 DNA reads as TGTGCCAGCAGTTCCACCGGGACAGGGGACCTCGGTACGCAGTATTTT.

V gene TRBV28 combines with J gene TRBJ2-1; D is unclear. V was clipped by 5 bases and J by 9 bases, with 11 bases between them. Germline V CDR1 and CDR2: MDHEN, SYDVKM. The CDR3 length is 12 residues. The CDR3 loop is CASSGQMVEQFF. In nucleotides, the CDR3 is TGTGCCAGCAGTGGGCAGATGGTTGAGCAGTTCTTC.

The CDR3 reads CASSYALGAGTDTQYF. The CDR3 nucleotides are TGTGCCAGCAGTTACGCGTTGGGGGCTGGAACAGATACGCAGTATTTT. The chain recombines TRBV6-6 with TRBJ2-3, with D possibly matching TRBD1 (6 bases). The CDR3 extends over 16 amino acids. The V end was cut by 2 bases, the J end by 3 bases, with 15 bases between. Germline CDR1 and CDR2: MNHNY and SVGAGI (reference sequence).

This chain uses TRBV28 with TRBJ2-7, with TRBD1 identical over 11 bases. CDR3 length equals 17 residues. V shed 1 base and J 5 bases; nucleotides not matched to a gene: 10. Germline CDR1 MDHEN, CDR2 SYDVKM. The CDR3, as DNA: TGTGCCAGCAGTTTATCGCATATCCGGGACAGGGGGGACGAGCAGTACTTC. This codes for CASSLSHIRDRGDEQYF.

This chain uses TRBV7-6 with TRBJ2-6; weak D call: TRBD2 (5 bases). The CDR3 sequence is 19 residues long. Germline-derived CDR1 and CDR2 are SGHVS and FNYEAQ. Trimming stripped 5 bases from V and 1 base from J, with 21 bases between. CDR3 sequence reads: CASSRTGESRLSGANVLTF. DNA of the CDR3: TGTGCCAGCAGCCGTACCGGGGAGTCAAGGTTATCTGGGGCCAACGTCCTGACTTTC.

A single count supports this clone. The CDR3 here is CASSPPGLNEQYF. The CDR3 region has the DNA TGTGCCAGCAGCCCCCCCGGGCTAAACGAGCAGTACTTC. The chain couples TRBV11-3 to TRBJ2-7; D remains ambiguous. CDR3 size: 13 residues. Trimming took off 5 bases at V and 5 bases at J, with 13 bases between the two ends. Germline CDR1 reads SGHNT; CDR2 reads YENEEA.

The chain has TRBV10-3 and TRBJ2-3, with 9 bases that match TRBD2. The V segment lost 2 bases and the J segment 6 bases; nucleotides outside the gene matches: 9. From germline, CDR1 is ENHRY and CDR2 SYGVKD. The CDR3 runs to 16 residues. The CDR3 protein is CAISEGLTSGGDTQYF. In nucleotides, the CDR3 is TGTGCCATCAGTGAGGGTCTGACTAGCGGTGGGGATACGCAGTATTTT.

Note on this clone: In the same sample, other DNA sequences code for this CDR3. The chain uses TRBV5-1 and TRBJ1-6; D is undetermined. This CDR3 has 13 residues. The V end lost 0 bases, the J end lost 8 bases, and 6 bases lay between the germline ends. The germline CDR1 and CDR2 sequences are SGHRS and YFSETQ. This chain's CDR3 is CASSLGVDSPLHF. CDR3 sequence (DNA): TGCGCCAGCAGCTTGGGAGTGGATTCACCCCTCCACTTT.

Only a few counts were recorded for this clone. The V call is TRBV21-1, the J call TRBJ2-1; the D segment call TRBD2 is taken from the table without a DNA check. TRBV21-1 is described as a pseudogene. This CDR3 has 14 amino acids. The CDR3 DNA sequence: TGTGCCAGCAGCAAGGTAGCCCGCCGCAATGAGCAGTTCTTC. This sequence encodes CASSKVARRNEQFF.

The V and J genes are TRBV27 and TRBJ2-7, with 9 bases identical to TRBD1. The germline V gene has CDR1 MNHEY and CDR2 SMNVEV (reference sequence). With V trimmed by 6 bases and J by 2 bases, 8 bases remained unmatched. The CDR3 consists of 15 residues. This CDR3 reads CASRGPRQGAYEQYF. In nucleotides, the CDR3 is TGTGCCAGCAGGGGACCACGACAGGGGGCCTACGAGCAGTACTTC.

The CDR3 sequence is CASSRYRVGYEQYF. For the CDR3, the DNA is TGTGCCAGCAGCCGATACAGGGTCGGTTACGAGCAGTACTTC. This chain links TRBV11-1 with TRBJ2-7; perhaps TRBD1 as D (6 bases). V lost 5 bases and J lost 4, with 15 bases in between. This CDR3 contains 14 residues. The germline gives CDR1 SGHAT, CDR2 FQDESV (reference sequence).

This clone was seen more than once but under ten times. The gene calls are TRBV6-6 and TRBJ1-1; D is possibly TRBD1 (5 bases). The germline V and J ends were trimmed by 8 bases and 5 bases, with 12 bases remaining between them. CDR3 length: 12 amino acids. The germline CDR1 and CDR2 sequences are MNHNY and SVGAGI (reference sequence). The CDR3 spells CASGHRGTEAFF. The CDR3 region has the DNA TGTGCCAGCGGGCACCGGGGGACTGAAGCTTTCTTT.

The rearrangement uses TRBV7-2 and TRBJ2-1, with a tentative D call TRBD2 (6 bases). Germline CDR1 SGHTA, CDR2 FQGNSA. Between the trimmed V and J ends, which lost 4 bases and 1 base, there was a span of 11 bases. This CDR3 contains 15 residues. CDR3: CASSSGGMSYNEQFF. The CDR3 nucleotides read TGTGCCAGCAGCTCTGGCGGGATGTCCTACAATGAGCAGTTCTTC.